The clone carrying this T cell receptor beta chain was counted only a few times. The antigen is not known. Germline V gives CDR1 SGHRS, CDR2 YFSETQ. This CDR3 spans 13 amino acids. Trimming stripped 7 bases from V and 9 bases from J, with 14 bases between. The data belong to a study of response to subunit inactivated influenza vaccine. General study points: The authors put forward the suggestion that each seasonal influenza vaccination may bring in only a limited number of new T cells.

TCRdb reanalysed the RT-PCR reads using MiXCR and keeps one entry per CDR3 protein. This sample has some 500,000 distinct CDR3 sequences, with roughly 13% found just once. V gene TRBV5-1 combines with J gene TRBJ2-6; weak D call: TRBD2 (5 bases). This receptor was taken from a man aged 45-65 years who received an inactivated influenza vaccine. Material: PBMCs from blood, obtained about 6 weeks after vaccination. CDR3 nucleotides: TGCGCCAGCGCCCCATTCGAGGGCAACGTCCTGACTTTC. Translating it yields CASAPFEGNVLTF.